This TCR beta chain was captured by sequencing in a study of blood T cell repertoires in COVID-19. As for the study in general: Researchers got acute and convalescent COVID-19 samples from the United States, Italy and Spain. Sources were T cells, B-cell-depleted T cells, or PBMCs; the material itself was cDNA or gDNA.

Trimming removed 2 bases from V and 6 bases from J; junction bases left unmatched: 6. The CDR3 spans 15 residues. Germline assignment: CDR1 PRHDT and CDR2 FYEKMQ (reference sequence). In the study's own analysis: Using reference gene primer amplification, nucleated cell counts were estimated. Sequenced by immunoSEQ multiplex PCR; TCRdb stores in-frame clones only, minus some. Clonal size and the V and J genes are those of that table, whereas D and trimming came from the DNA. This table holds a few hundred thousand clones, roughly four fifths found once. This clone was picked up a small number of times.

The chain couples TRBV13 to TRBJ2-3, with 9 bases fitting TRBD2. The sample was peripheral blood. This TCR was sampled from an elderly man with acute or convalescent COVID-19. CDR3 residues: CASSLQSGGPDTQYF. DNA for the CDR3: TGTGCCAGCAGCTTACAGAGCGGGGGGCCTGATACGCAGTATTTT.